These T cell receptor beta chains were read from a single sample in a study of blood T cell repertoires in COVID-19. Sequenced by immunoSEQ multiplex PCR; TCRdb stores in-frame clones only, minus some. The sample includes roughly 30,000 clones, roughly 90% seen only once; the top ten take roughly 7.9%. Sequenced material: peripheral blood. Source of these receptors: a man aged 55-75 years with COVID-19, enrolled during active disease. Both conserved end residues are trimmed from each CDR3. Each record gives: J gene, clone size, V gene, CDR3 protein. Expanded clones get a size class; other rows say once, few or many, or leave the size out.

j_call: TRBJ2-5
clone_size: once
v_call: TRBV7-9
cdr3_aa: ASSFPGQLWETQY

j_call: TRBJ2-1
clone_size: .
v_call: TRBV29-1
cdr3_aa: SVEARYNEQF

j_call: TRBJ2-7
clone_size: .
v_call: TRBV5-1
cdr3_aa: ASSDNLAGVAYEQY

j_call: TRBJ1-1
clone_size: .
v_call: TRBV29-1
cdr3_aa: SVDQIMNTEAF

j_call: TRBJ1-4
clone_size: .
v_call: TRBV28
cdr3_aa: ASSLRVQGDGEKLF

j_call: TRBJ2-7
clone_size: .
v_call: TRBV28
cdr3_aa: ASTWTAGNEQY

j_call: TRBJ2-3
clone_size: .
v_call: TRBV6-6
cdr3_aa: ASSPHGVDTQY

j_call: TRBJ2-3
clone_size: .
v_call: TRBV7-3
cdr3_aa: ASSPRDTDTQY

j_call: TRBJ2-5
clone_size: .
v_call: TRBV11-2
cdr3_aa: ASSSTGGAETQY

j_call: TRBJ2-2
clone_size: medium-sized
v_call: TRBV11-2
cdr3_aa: ASSLTGDTGELF

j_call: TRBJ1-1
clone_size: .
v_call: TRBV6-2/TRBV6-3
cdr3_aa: ASSGTGETEAF

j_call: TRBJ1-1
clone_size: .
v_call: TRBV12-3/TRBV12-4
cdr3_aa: ASSLTGNTEAF

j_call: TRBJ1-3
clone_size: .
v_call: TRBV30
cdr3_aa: AWSRVGTPGGNTIY

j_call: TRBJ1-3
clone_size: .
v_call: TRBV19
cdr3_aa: ASSTVRLSSGNTIY

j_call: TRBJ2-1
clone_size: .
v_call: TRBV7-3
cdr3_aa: ASSLTLAGTNEQF

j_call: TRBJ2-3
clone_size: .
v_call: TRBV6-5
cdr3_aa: ASKEGGTDTQY

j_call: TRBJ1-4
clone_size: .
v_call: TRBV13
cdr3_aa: ASSFEGPSEKLF

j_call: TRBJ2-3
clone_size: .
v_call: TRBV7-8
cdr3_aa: ASSLWTSGLADTQY

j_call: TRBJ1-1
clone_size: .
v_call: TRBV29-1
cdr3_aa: SVERQGLNTEAF

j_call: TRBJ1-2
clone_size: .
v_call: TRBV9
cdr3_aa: ASSAGQLYT

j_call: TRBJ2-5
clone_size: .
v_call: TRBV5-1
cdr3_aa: ASRAQETQY

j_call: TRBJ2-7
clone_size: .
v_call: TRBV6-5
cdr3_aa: ASIVQDRGYYEQY